These 9 T cell receptor beta chains share one sample of origin, sequenced in a study of identifying expanded T cells in peripheral blood. The table came from immunoSEQ multiplex PCR; TCRdb's copy has only in-frame clones and leaves some out. The sample has roughly 84,000 clones, roughly 89% seen once; the top ten hold approximately 7%. The material sequenced was blood. Source of these receptors: a person aged 18 to 75 in good health.

The V call is TRBV5-6, the J call TRBJ1-4; 8 bases line up with TRBD1. The germline V gene encodes CDR1 SGHDT and CDR2 YYEEEE. Germline trimming cut 2 bases from V and 4 bases from J; bases unmatched to any gene: 4. This CDR3 has 15 residues. This CDR3 is CASSLWTGNNEKLFF. The CDR3 coding sequence is TGTGCCAGCAGCTTATGGACAGGGAATAATGAAAAACTGTTTTTT.

The V and J genes are TRBV14 and TRBJ2-7; maybe TRBD1 (6 bases). Germline CDR1 is SGHDN and CDR2 is FVKESK. V was clipped by 5 bases and J by 4 bases, with 9 bases between them. The CDR3 is 12 amino acids. The CDR3 bases are TGTGCCAGCAGCTGGACAGTTTACGAGCAGTACTTC. It codes for CASSWTVYEQYF.

This chain links TRBV30 with TRBJ1-3; D uncertain. The CDR3 is 13 residues long. Germline CDR1 is GTSNPN and CDR2 is SVGIG (reference sequence). Trimming stripped 0 bases from V and 4 bases from J, with 7 bases between. The CDR3 loop reads CAWSVLEGNTIYF. DNA for the CDR3: TGTGCCTGGAGTGTACTTGAGGGAAACACCATATATTTT.

The chain recombines TRBV5-1 with TRBJ1-4, with unresolved D. Germline values: CDR1 SGHRS, CDR2 YFSETQ. The length of the CDR3 is 16 residues. V was cut by 0 bases and J by 3 bases, with 12 bases left in between. As DNA, the CDR3 is TGCGCCAGCAGCTTGGAGACCGTGGGGTCTAATGAAAAACTGTTTTTT. This gives the protein CASSLETVGSNEKLFF. Filled out from reference TRBV5-1 and TRBJ1-4, the complete variable domain reads KAGVTQTPRYLIKTRGQQVTLSCSPISGHRSVSWYQQTPGQGLQFLFEYFSETQRNKGNFPGRFSGRQFSNSRSEMNVSTLELGDSALYLCASSLETVGSNEKLFFGSGTQLSVL.

The V call is TRBV5-1, the J call TRBJ1-2; D is unresolved. The CDR3 runs to 14 residues. Trimming cost V 4 bases and J 5 bases, with 15 bases left between them. The germline V gene encodes CDR1 SGHRS and CDR2 YFSETQ. CDR3 in DNA: TGCGCCAGCAGCATTGGTTCAGGAGGATATGGCTACACCTTC. This sequence encodes CASSIGSGGYGYTF.

V gene TRBV29-1 combines with J gene TRBJ2-7, with 15 bases matching TRBD2. Germline V gene data show CDR1 as SQVTM and CDR2 as ANQGSEA. The V gene end was trimmed by 4 bases and the J gene end by 5 bases; junction bases not matched to a gene: 9. The CDR3 totals 16 residues. The CDR3 region has the DNA TGCAGCGTTGGAGGGGGACTAGCGGGAGGAGGGGACGAGCAGTACTTC. Encoded protein: CSVGGGLAGGGDEQYF.

V is TRBV9 and J is TRBJ2-3; 10 bases map to TRBD2. V gave up 3 bases and J gave up 3 bases; unmatched junction bases: 4. The CDR3 length is 15 residues. Looked up from germline, CDR1 is SGDLS and CDR2 is YYNGEE. CDR3 in amino acids: CASSETSGLTDTQYF. CDR3 DNA sequence: TGTGCCAGCAGCGAGACTAGCGGGTTGACAGATACGCAGTATTTT.

The chain joins TRBV12-5 to TRBJ2-2, with D perhaps TRBD1 (5 bases). There are 14 residues in the CDR3. The ends were cut back, 3 bases at V and 4 bases at J, with 9 bases in the middle. The germline CDR1 and CDR2 sequences are LGHNT and FRNRAP. Here the CDR3 reads CASGLARVTGELFF. DNA of the CDR3: TGTGCTAGTGGTTTAGCCAGGGTCACCGGGGAGCTGTTTTTT.

The chain couples TRBV9 to TRBJ2-5; D is unresolved. This CDR3 is built from 11 residues. V lost 4 bases, J lost 3 bases, and 4 bases lay in between. Germline-derived CDR1 and CDR2 are SGDLS and YYNGEE. The CDR3 DNA sequence: TGTGCCAGCAGCTTCGAAGAGACCCAGTACTTC. This codes for CASSFEETQYF.